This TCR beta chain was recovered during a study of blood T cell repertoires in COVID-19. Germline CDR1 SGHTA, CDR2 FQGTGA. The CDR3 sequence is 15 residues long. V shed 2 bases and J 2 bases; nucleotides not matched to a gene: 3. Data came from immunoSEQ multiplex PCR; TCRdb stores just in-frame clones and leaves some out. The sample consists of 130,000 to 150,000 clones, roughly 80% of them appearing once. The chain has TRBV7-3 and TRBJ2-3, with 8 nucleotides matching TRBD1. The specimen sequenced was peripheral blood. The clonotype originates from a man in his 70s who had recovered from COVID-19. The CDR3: CASSLGQGVTDTQYF. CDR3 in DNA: TGTGCCAGCAGCTTAGGACAGGGAGTCACAGATACGCAGTATTTT.